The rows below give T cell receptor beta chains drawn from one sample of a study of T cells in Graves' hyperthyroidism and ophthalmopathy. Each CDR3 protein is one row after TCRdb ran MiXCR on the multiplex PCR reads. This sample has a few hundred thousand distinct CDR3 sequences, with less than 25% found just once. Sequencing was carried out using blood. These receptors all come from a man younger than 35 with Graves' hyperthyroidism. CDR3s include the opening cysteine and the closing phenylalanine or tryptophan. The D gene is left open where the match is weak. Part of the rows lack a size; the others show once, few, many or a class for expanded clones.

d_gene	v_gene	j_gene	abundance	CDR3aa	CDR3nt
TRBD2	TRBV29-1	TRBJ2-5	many	CSVEVSSGTGTIQETQYF	TGCAGCGTTGAGGTGTCGTCAGGGACTGGGACTATTCAAGAGACCCAGTACTTC
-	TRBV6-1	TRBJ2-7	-	CASSEPSPSYEQYF	TGTGCCAGCAGTGAACCTTCCCCTTCCTACGAGCAGTACTTC
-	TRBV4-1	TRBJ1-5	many	CASSPAWGSNQPQHF	TGCGCCAGCAGCCCCGCATGGGGTAGCAATCAGCCCCAGCATTTT
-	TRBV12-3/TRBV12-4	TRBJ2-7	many	CASNRQVGPSYEQYF	TGTGCCAGCAACCGTCAGGTGGGACCCTCCTACGAGCAGTACTTC
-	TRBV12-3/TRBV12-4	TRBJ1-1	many	CASSLALVGAFF	TGTGCCAGCAGTTTAGCTCTGGTGGGAGCTTTCTTT
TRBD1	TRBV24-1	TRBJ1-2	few	CATSDPRDREGYGYTF	TGTGCCACCAGTGATCCGCGGGACAGGGAAGGCTATGGCTACACCTTC
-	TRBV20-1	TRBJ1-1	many	CSARIGGKAFF	TGCAGTGCTAGGATCGGCGGCAAAGCTTTCTTT
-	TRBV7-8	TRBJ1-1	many	CASSLELDTEAFF	TGTGCCAGCAGCTTAGAGTTGGACACTGAAGCTTTCTTT
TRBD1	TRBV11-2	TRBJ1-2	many	CASSPRDRARYGYTF	TGTGCCAGCAGCCCCCGGGACAGGGCTCGGTATGGCTACACCTTC
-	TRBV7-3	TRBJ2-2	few	CASSLGIGELFF	TGTGCCAGCAGCTTGGGGATCGGGGAGCTGTTTTTT
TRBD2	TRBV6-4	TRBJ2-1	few	CASSDSLNSGGPYNEQFF	TGTGCCAGCAGTGACTCCCTGAATAGCGGGGGACCCTACAATGAGCAGTTCTTC
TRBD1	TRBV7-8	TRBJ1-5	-	CASSSTGAGEHSNQPQHF	TGTGCCAGCAGTTCCACAGGGGCGGGGGAGCATAGCAATCAGCCCCAGCATTTT
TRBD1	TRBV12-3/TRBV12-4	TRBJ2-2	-	CASSSQTGRALVGELFF	TGTGCCAGCAGTTCCCAGACAGGGCGCGCGTTGGTCGGGGAGCTGTTTTTT
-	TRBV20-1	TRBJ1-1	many	CSARDGGGLNTEAFF	TGCAGTGCTAGAGATGGGGGGGGGTTGAACACTGAAGCTTTCTTT
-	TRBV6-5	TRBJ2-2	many	CASSYTLTDLPGELFF	TGTGCCAGCAGTTACACCCTAACAGACCTCCCCGGGGAGCTGTTTTTT
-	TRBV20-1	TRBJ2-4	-	CRGVGGENIQYF	TGCAGGGGGGTTGGAGGTGAAAACATTCAGTACTTC
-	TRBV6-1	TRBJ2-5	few	CASEGGGLETQYF	TGTGCCAGCGAAGGCGGGGGCTTAGAGACCCAGTACTTC
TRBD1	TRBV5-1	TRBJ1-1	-	CASSAEWGQGNTEAFF	TGCGCCAGCAGCGCCGAATGGGGACAGGGGAACACTGAAGCTTTCTTT